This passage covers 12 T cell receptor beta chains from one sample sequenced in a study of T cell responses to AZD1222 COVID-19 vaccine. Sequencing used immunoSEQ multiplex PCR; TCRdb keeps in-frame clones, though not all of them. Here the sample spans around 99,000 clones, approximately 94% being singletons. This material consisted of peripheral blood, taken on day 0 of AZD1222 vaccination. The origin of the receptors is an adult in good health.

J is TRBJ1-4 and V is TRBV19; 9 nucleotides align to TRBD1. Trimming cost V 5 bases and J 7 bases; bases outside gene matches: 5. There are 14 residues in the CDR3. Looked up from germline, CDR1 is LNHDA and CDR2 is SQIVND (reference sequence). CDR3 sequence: CASSPGQGGEKLFF. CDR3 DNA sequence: TGTGCCAGTAGTCCGGGACAGGGTGGTGAAAAACTGTTTTTT.

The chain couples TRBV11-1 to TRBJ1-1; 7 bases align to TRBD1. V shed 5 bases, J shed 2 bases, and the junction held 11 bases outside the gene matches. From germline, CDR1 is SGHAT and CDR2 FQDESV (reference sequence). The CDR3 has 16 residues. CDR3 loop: CASSPTGRGFNTEAFF. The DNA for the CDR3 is TGTGCCAGCAGCCCGACAGGGAGAGGGTTTAACACTGAAGCTTTCTTT.

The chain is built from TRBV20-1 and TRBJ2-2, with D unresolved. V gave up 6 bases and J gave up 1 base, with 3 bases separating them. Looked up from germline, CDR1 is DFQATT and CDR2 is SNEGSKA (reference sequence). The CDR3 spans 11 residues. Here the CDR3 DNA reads TGCAGTGCCCGGAACACCGGGGAGCTGTTTTTT. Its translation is CSARNTGELFF.

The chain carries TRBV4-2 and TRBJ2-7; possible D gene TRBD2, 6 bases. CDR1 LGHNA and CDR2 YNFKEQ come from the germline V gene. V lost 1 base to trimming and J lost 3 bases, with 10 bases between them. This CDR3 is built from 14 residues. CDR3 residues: CASSQVASDYEQYF. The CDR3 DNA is TGTGCCAGCAGCCAAGTGGCTAGCGACTACGAGCAGTACTTC.

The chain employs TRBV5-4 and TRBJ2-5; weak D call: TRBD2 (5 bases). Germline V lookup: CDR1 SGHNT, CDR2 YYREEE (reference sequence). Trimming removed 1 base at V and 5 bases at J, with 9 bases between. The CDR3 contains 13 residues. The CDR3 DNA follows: TGTGCCAGCAGCTTGCAACCGGGGGAGACCCAGTACTTC. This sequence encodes CASSLQPGETQYF.

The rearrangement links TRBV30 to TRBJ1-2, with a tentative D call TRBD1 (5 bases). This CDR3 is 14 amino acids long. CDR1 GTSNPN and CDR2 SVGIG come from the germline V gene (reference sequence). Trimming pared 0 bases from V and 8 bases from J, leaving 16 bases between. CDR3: CAWSVHVKGEGYTF. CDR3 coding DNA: TGTGCCTGGAGTGTACACGTGAAAGGGGAAGGCTACACCTTC.

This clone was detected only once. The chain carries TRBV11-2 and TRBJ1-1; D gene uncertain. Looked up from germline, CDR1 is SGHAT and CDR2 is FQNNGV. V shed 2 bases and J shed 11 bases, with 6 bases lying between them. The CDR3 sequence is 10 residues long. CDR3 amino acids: CASSLSGAFF. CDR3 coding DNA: TGTGCCAGCAGCTTATCCGGGGCTTTCTTT.

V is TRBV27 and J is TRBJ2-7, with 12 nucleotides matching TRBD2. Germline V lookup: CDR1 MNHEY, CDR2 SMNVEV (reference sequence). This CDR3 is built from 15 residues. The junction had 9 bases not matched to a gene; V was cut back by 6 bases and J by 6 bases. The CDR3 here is CASSPPSGRAGEQYF. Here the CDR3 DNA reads TGTGCCAGCAGCCCCCCTAGCGGGAGGGCGGGCGAGCAGTACTTC.

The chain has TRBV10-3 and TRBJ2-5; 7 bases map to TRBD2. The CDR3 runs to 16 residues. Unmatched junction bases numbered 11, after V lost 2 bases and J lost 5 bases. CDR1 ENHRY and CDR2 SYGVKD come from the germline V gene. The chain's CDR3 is CAISENSGGFFETQYF. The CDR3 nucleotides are TGTGCCATCAGTGAGAATTCGGGGGGATTTTTCGAGACCCAGTACTTC.

CDR3 loop: CASSEAAGWGYTF. The CDR3 region has the DNA TGTGCCAGCAGTGAAGCGGCAGGGTGGGGCTACACCTTC. The chain joins TRBV6-1 to TRBJ1-2; D might be TRBD1 (5 bases). CDR1 is MNHNS and CDR2 is SASEGT in the germline V gene. Trimming took 0 bases from V and 8 from J, leaving 10 bases between them. The CDR3 extends over 13 amino acids.

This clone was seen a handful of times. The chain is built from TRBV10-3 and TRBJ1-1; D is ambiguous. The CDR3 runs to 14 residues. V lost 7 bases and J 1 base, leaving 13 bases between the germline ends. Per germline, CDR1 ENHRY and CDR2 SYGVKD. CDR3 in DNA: TGTGCCATCAAGCGGGGATCTGGGAACACTGAAGCTTTCTTT. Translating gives CAIKRGSGNTEAFF.

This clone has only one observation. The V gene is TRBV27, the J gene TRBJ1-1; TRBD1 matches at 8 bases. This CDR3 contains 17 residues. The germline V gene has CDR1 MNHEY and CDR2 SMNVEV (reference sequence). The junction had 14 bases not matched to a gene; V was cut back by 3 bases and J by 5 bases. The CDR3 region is CASSFKPPTGGRTEAFF. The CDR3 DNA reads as TGTGCCAGCAGTTTCAAACCACCCACAGGGGGTAGGACTGAAGCTTTCTTT.